This entry lists 3 T cell receptor beta chains sequenced from one sample in a study of cytomegalovirus exposure and HLA in healthy donors. This PCR relied on a set of 60 Vbeta primers and 13 Jbeta primers. Assay: immunoSEQ multiplex PCR; the TCRdb copy retains only in-frame clones and omits some. This repertoire shows roughly 190,000 clones, roughly 9.4% found once; its top ten account for approximately 1.4%. Sequenced material: PBMCs. The receptor set was obtained from a woman aged 30 to 39 in good health and CMV-seropositive.

This clone was picked up a small number of times. Other nucleotide sequences from this sample produce the same CDR3. The rearrangement joins TRBV30 to TRBJ2-1, with a tentative D call TRBD2 (5 bases). Trimming took off 0 bases at V and 0 bases at J, with 9 bases between the two ends. The CDR3 is 15 amino acids. CDR1 GTSNPN and CDR2 SVGIG come from the germline V gene (reference sequence). Here the CDR3 reads CAWSVGGSSYNEQFF. CDR3 coding DNA: TGTGCCTGGAGTGTGGGTGGGAGCTCCTACAATGAGCAGTTCTTC.

The chain has TRBV2 and TRBJ2-1; 10 bases are a match to TRBD2. This CDR3 is built from 15 residues. From germline, CDR1 is SNHLY and CDR2 FYNNEI. With V trimmed by 7 bases and J by 6 bases, 9 bases remained unmatched. The DNA of the CDR3 is TGTGCCAGCACCCCCGGACTAGCGGTTTTCAATGAGCAGTTCTTC. It specifies CASTPGLAVFNEQFF.

J is TRBJ2-7 and V is TRBV2; 10 nucleotides match TRBD2. Germline CDR1 reads SNHLY; CDR2 reads FYNNEI. Trimming removed 7 bases from V and 3 bases from J; junction bases left unmatched: 6. This CDR3 has 14 residues. DNA of the CDR3: TGTGCCAGCATGAGCGGGAGGGTGAACTACGAGCAGTACTTC. Its protein product is CASMSGRVNYEQYF.